The next 5 T cell receptor beta chains were all read from a single sample in a study of CD8 T cells in Susac syndrome (dated by TCRdb to the late 2010s). Libraries came from the immunoSEQ multiplex PCR assay. RNA was extracted using the RNeasy kit, and roughly 0.5 to 1 ug of the RNA was reverse transcribed with random hexamers. TCRdb itself trimmed the public reads at Q25 with fastp, ran MiXCR and retained productive beta chains. CDR3 protein duplicates are merged, each entry listing the most common genes and DNA. Here the sample has about 120,000 distinct CDR3 sequences; around 95% occur a single time. The ten largest clones take up over 0.2% of the sample. Material: CD8+ T cells from PBMCs. These receptors all stem from a human donor with Susac syndrome.

The rearrangement uses TRBV30 and TRBJ2-3; D unresolved. This CDR3 contains 12 residues. Trimming took 3 bases from V and 6 from J, leaving 10 bases between them. Germline-derived CDR1 and CDR2 are GTSNPN and SVGIG (reference sequence). As DNA, the CDR3 is TGTGCCTGGAGCCACACCAAGGATACGCAGTATTTT. This encodes CAWSHTKDTQYF.

The V call is TRBV5-5, the J call TRBJ2-5; no clear D. Trimming cost V 2 bases and J 2 bases, with 7 bases left between them. Germline-derived CDR1 and CDR2 are SGHKS and YYEKEE (reference sequence). The CDR3 consists of 13 residues. In nucleotides, the CDR3 is TGTGCCAGCAGCTTTTGGGGACAAGAGACCCAGTACTTC. Translated: CASSFWGQETQYF.

The chain employs TRBV20-1 and TRBJ2-2; 9 bases are shared with TRBD2. There are 16 residues in the CDR3. Germline V CDR1 and CDR2: DFQATT, SNEGSKA (reference sequence). Trimming at V came to 2 bases and at J to 1 base, leaving 5 bases not matched to a gene. DNA of the CDR3: TGCAGTGCTAGACCAGCGGGAGGATTGAACACCGGGGAGCTGTTTTTT. Amino acids: CSARPAGGLNTGELFF.

V gene TRBV3-1 combines with J gene TRBJ2-5, with unresolved D. The CDR3 loop spans 12 amino acids. Per germline, CDR1 LGHDT and CDR2 YNNKEL (reference sequence). Between the trimmed V and J ends, which lost 3 bases and 5 bases, there was a span of 7 bases. For the CDR3, the DNA is TGTGCCAGCAGCCAGAGGTGGGAGACCCAGTACTTC. Residues: CASSQRWETQYF.

The V and J genes are TRBV11-2 and TRBJ2-1; the match to TRBD2 covers 11 bases. The CDR3 runs to 17 residues. V shed 4 bases and J 6 bases; nucleotides not matched to a gene: 11. Germline CDR1 and CDR2: SGHAT and FQNNGV. The CDR3 sequence is CASSSPIAGGPINEQFF. DNA for the CDR3: TGTGCCAGCAGCTCGCCTATAGCGGGAGGGCCTATCAATGAGCAGTTCTTC.